Below, 18 T cell receptor beta chains from the same sample are listed, as sequenced in a study of T-cell reconstitution after alpha-beta-depleted transplantation in children. Molecular barcoding with unique molecular identifiers was used for the TCRbeta library. One entry per CDR3 protein results from TCRdb running MiXCR on the PCR reads. The table has fewer than 120,000 distinct CDR3 sequences, about 9.3% seen once; the top ten hold over 8%. Sequences were derived from PBMCs from the stem cell graft donor, sampled from the stem cell graft. These receptor sequences come from a human donor who donated a stem cell graft to a child with acute lymphoblastic leukemia.

There are many counts of this clonotype. V gene TRBV20-1 combines with J gene TRBJ1-2; D may be TRBD1 (6 bases). Germline assignment: CDR1 DFQATT and CDR2 SNEGSKA (reference sequence). The V gene lost 3 bases and the J gene lost 3 bases, with 17 bases spanning the gap. The CDR3 extends over 15 amino acids. The CDR3 bases are TGCAGTGCTAGGTACCTAAGGGGGGTCGACTATGGCTACACCTTC. It encodes CSARYLRGVDYGYTF.

This clonotype was seen at least ten times. The chain has TRBV20-1 and TRBJ2-1; TRBD1 or TRBD2 may be the D gene (5 bases each). The CDR3 is 15 residues long. Trimming left V 0 bases short and J 9 bases short, with 18 bases between. CDR1 and CDR2 from the germline V gene are DFQATT and SNEGSKA (reference sequence). CDR3 in amino acids: CSAREGRDGDVEQFF. Here the CDR3 DNA reads TGCAGTGCTAGAGAGGGTAGGGACGGGGATGTTGAGCAGTTCTTC.

This clonotype has a count of ten or more. V usage is TRBV29-1 and J usage is TRBJ2-3, with D hard to call. V lost 3 bases and J 0 bases, leaving 16 bases between the germline ends. The germline V gene has CDR1 SQVTM and CDR2 ANQGSEA. CDR3 size: 16 residues. Written as DNA, the CDR3 is TGCAGCGTTGAGGGCGGCCCGCAATCTAGCACAGATACGCAGTATTTT. This codes for CSVEGGPQSSTDTQYF.

This clonotype was picked up many times. The J gene is TRBJ2-1, the V gene TRBV4-3; TRBD2 agrees at 8 bases. Germline V gene lookup returns CDR1 LGHNA and CDR2 YSLEER. V lost 1 base, J lost 7 bases, and 9 bases stayed unmatched. The CDR3 covers 16 residues. The chain's CDR3 is CASSQGRTGGQNEQFF. DNA for the CDR3: TGCGCCAGCAGCCAAGGTCGAACGGGGGGGCAGAATGAGCAGTTCTTC.

This clonotype was recorded many times. The V gene is TRBV19, the J gene TRBJ1-1; 8 bases fit TRBD1. Germline V gives CDR1 LNHDA, CDR2 SQIVND (reference sequence). The CDR3 covers 15 residues. V dropped 6 bases and J dropped 1; count of bases not matched to a gene: 7. The CDR3 protein is CASRTGARSNTEAFF. The CDR3 DNA is TGTGCCAGTAGGACAGGGGCCCGTTCGAACACTGAAGCTTTCTTT.

This clonotype was recorded at least ten times. The rearrangement uses TRBV7-2 and TRBJ2-7; 10 nucleotides agree with TRBD1. Unmatched junction bases numbered 8, after V lost 0 bases and J lost 6 bases. Per the germline V gene, CDR1 is SGHTA and CDR2 is FQGNSA. The CDR3 has 16 residues. CDR3 protein: CASSLARGDRGFEQYF. CDR3 nucleotide sequence: TGTGCCAGCAGCTTAGCGAGGGGGGACAGGGGATTCGAGCAGTACTTC.

This clonotype was found many times. The rearrangement joins TRBV5-5 to TRBJ1-2, with D hard to call. The V gene lost 2 bases and the J gene lost 5 bases, with 16 bases spanning the gap. The CDR3 covers 15 residues. From germline, CDR1 is SGHKS and CDR2 YYEKEE (reference sequence). In nucleotides, the CDR3 is TGTGCCAGCAGCTTAGCGGCCACGCCGGGGTATGGCTACACCTTC. Translation gives CASSLAATPGYGYTF.

This clonotype was detected many times. V usage is TRBV4-3 and J usage is TRBJ1-3, with D possibly being TRBD1 (5 bases). V was trimmed by 2 bases and J by 4 bases, leaving 12 bases between them. Germline V lookup: CDR1 LGHNA, CDR2 YSLEER. The CDR3 runs to 15 residues. The CDR3: CASSQTSGSGNTIYF. The CDR3 nucleotides read TGCGCCAGCAGCCAAACCTCAGGGAGCGGAAACACCATATATTTT.

This clonotype was seen at least ten times. The rearrangement joins TRBV12-3 or TRBV12-4 to TRBJ2-1; TRBD2 aligns across 13 bases. The CDR3 is 15 residues long. V was pared by 4 bases and J by 5 bases, with 2 bases of the junction left unmatched. The chain's CDR3 is CASSYGTSGDNEQFF. CDR3 coding DNA: TGTGCCAGCAGTTACGGGACTAGCGGGGACAATGAGCAGTTCTTC.

This clonotype was seen ten or more times. The chain recombines TRBV7-8 with TRBJ1-5, with D hard to call. Trimming cost V 1 base and J 2 bases, with 6 bases left between them. Germline V gene sequence: CDR1 SGHVS, CDR2 FQNEAQ. The CDR3 length is 14 residues. CDR3 nucleotides: TGTGCCAGCAGCTTAGAATTCCGCAATCAGCCCCAGCATTTT. This gives the protein CASSLEFRNQPQHF.

This chain joins TRBV6-2 or TRBV6-3 and TRBJ2-1; D possibly corresponds to TRBD2 (7 bases). Deletions cut 2 bases from V and 2 bases from J, with 10 bases between. The CDR3 contains 15 residues. Looked up from germline, CDR1 is MNHEY and CDR2 is SVGEGT. CDR3 amino acids: CASSYRGAAYNEQFF. Here the CDR3 DNA reads TGTGCCAGCAGTTACCGGGGGGCCGCCTACAATGAGCAGTTCTTC.

This clonotype was recorded many times. The rearrangement uses TRBV20-1 and TRBJ1-5, with TRBD1 identical over 10 bases. The CDR3 is made up of 12 amino acids. Germline values: CDR1 DFQATT, CDR2 SNEGSKA (reference sequence). CDR3 bases: TGCGGCGGACAGGGGGGCAATCAGCCCCAGCATTTT. This sequence encodes CGGQGGNQPQHF.

This clonotype was recorded at least ten times. V is TRBV20-1 and J is TRBJ2-7, with 7 nucleotides matching TRBD2. Germline-derived CDR1 and CDR2 are DFQATT and SNEGSKA (reference sequence). The V and J ends lost 5 bases and 4 bases, in that order; junction bases with no gene match: 11. The CDR3 has 14 residues. CDR3 in amino acids: CSAPSGEGRYEQYF. CDR3 DNA sequence: TGCAGTGCTCCATCCGGGGAGGGGAGGTACGAGCAGTACTTC.

A note on this clonotype: A read error is possible here, since a much larger clone lies one base away. Because the CDR3 is missing its conserved closing phenylalanine or tryptophan, this is likely a read error. No DNA is shown, since the ends of the CDR3 on it are uncertain; the CDR3 is the one TCRdb lists. The rearrangement uses TRBV7-9 and TRBJ2-7. Germline loops: CDR1 SEHNR, CDR2 FQNEAQ (reference sequence). With termini counted, the CDR3 has 11 amino acids. The CDR3 loop is CAITLGQAKYL.

In this sample, this clonotype turned up many times. The V and J genes are TRBV20-1 and TRBJ2-1; TRBD2 matches at 11 bases. Germline V gene lookup returns CDR1 DFQATT and CDR2 SNEGSKA (reference sequence). The CDR3 runs to 16 residues. The V segment lost 5 bases and the J segment 10 bases; nucleotides outside the gene matches: 16. CDR3 loop: CSAGGATSGNAVEQFF. The DNA for the CDR3 is TGCAGTGCTGGGGGGGCGACTAGCGGGAACGCCGTGGAGCAGTTCTTC.

Points on this clonotype: A much larger clone sits a single nucleotide away, making a read error possible. V gene TRBV5-1 combines with J gene TRBJ2-3; D unresolved. CDR3 length equals 12 residues. Per germline, CDR1 SGHRS and CDR2 YFSETQ. The CDR3 DNA follows: TGCGCCAGCAGCTTGGAGGCAGATATGCAGTATTTT. It specifies CASSLEADMQYF.

Ten or more counts support this clonotype. This chain connects TRBV20-1 to TRBJ1-6; 7 bases fit TRBD1. The CDR3 covers 11 residues. CDR1 and CDR2 (germline): DFQATT, SNEGSKA (reference sequence). J lost 14 bases, V lost 4 bases, and 5 bases had no gene match. The CDR3 sequence is CSAKTGSTLHF. CDR3 sequence (DNA): TGCAGTGCTAAGACAGGGTCGACCCTCCACTTT.

This clonotype was observed at least ten times. The rearrangement uses TRBV7-2 and TRBJ2-7; TRBD2 matches 9 bases. Germline lookup yields CDR1 SGHTA and CDR2 FQGNSA. J gave up 3 bases and V 5 bases, and 2 bases lay outside the gene matches. CDR3 length equals 13 residues. The CDR3 sequence is CASSKTSGYEQYF. The CDR3 DNA reads TGTGCCAGCAGCAAGACTAGCGGCTACGAGCAGTACTTC.